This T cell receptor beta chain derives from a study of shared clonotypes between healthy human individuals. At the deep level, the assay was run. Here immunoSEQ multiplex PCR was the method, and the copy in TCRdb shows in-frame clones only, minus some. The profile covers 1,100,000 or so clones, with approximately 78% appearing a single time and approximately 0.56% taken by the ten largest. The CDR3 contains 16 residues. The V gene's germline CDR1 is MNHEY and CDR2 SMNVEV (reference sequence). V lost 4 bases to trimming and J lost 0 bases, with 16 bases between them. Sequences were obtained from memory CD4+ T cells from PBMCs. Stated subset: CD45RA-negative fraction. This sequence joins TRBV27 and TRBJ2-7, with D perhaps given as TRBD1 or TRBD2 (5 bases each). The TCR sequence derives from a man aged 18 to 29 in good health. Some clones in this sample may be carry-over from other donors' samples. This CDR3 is CASSSRGSRSSYEQYF. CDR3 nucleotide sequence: TGTGCCAGCAGTTCCCGGGGCTCAAGAAGCTCCTACGAGCAGTACTTC.